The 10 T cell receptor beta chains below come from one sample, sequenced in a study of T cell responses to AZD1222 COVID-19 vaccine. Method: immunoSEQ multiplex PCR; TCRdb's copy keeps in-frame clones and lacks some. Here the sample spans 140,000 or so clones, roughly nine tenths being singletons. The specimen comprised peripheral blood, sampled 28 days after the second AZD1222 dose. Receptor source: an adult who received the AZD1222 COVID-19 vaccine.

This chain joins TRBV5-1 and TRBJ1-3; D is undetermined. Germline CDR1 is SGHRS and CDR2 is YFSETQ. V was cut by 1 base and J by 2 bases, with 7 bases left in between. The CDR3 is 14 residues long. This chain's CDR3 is CASSLSGPGNTIYF. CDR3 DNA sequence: TGCGCCAGCAGCTTGAGTGGGCCTGGAAACACCATATATTTT.

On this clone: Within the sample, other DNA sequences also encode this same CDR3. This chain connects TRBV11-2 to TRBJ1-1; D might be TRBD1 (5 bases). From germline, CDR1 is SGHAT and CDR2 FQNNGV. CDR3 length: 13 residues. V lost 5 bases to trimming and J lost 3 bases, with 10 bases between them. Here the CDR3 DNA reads TGTGCCAGCAGCCTGGGACTGGACACTGAAGCTTTCTTT. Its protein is CASSLGLDTEAFF. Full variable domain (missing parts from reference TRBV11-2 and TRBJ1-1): EAGVAQSPRYKIIEKRQSVAFWCNPISGHATLYWYQQILGQGPKLLIQFQNNGVVDDSQLPKDRFSAERLKGVDSTLKIQPAKLEDSAVYLCASSLGLDTEAFFGQGTRLTVV.

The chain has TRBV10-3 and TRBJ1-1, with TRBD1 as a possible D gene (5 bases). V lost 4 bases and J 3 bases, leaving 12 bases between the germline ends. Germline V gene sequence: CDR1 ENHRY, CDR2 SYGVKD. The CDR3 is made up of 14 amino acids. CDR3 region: CAISGGGSDTEAFF. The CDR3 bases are TGTGCCATCAGTGGCGGGGGAAGCGACACTGAAGCTTTCTTT.

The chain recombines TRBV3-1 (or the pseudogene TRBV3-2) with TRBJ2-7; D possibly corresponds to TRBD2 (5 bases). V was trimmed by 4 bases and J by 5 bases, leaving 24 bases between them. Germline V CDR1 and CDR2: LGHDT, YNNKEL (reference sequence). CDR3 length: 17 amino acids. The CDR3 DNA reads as TGTGCCAGCAGCCCAACATTTCCGCTTGGGAGACGAGACGAGCAGTACTTC. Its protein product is CASSPTFPLGRRDEQYF.

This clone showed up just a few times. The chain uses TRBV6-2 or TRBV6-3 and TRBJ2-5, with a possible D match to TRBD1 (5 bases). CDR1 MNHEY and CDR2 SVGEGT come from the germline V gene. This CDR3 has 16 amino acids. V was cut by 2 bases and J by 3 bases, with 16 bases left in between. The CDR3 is CASSYVPGRAEETQYF. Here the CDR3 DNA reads TGTGCCAGCAGTTACGTTCCTGGCAGGGCCGAAGAGACCCAGTACTTC.

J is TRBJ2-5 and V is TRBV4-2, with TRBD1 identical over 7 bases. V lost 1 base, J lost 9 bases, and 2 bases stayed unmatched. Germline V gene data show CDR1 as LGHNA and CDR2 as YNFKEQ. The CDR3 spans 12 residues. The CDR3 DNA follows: TGTGCCAGCAGCCAAGGTCAGGGGGCCCAGTACTTC. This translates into CASSQGQGAQYF.

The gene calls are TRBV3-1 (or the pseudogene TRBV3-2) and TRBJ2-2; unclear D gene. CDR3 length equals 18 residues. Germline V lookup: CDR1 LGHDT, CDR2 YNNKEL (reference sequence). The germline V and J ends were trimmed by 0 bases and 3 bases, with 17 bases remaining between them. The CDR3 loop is CASSQDLIPSRHTGELFF. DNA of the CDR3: TGTGCCAGCAGCCAAGATCTCATCCCTTCACGGCACACCGGGGAGCTGTTTTTT.

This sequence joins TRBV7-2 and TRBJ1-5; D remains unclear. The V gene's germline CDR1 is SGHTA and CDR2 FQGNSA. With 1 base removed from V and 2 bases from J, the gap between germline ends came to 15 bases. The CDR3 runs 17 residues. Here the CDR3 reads CASSLVSGGQGNQPQHF. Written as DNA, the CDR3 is TGTGCCAGCAGCTTAGTGTCCGGAGGGCAGGGCAATCAGCCCCAGCATTTT. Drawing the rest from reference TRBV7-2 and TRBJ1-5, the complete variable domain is GAGVSQSPSNKVTEKGKDVELRCDPISGHTALYWYRQSLGQGLEFLIYFQGNSAPDKSGLPSDRFSAERTGGSVSTLTIQRTQQEDSAVYLCASSLVSGGQGNQPQHFGDGTRLSIL.

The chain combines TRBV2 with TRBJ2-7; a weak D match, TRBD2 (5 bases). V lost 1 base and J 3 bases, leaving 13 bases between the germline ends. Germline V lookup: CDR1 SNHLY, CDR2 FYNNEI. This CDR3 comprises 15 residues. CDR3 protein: CASSEGGSDLYEQYF. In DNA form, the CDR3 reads TGTGCCAGCAGTGAAGGAGGGTCCGACCTCTACGAGCAGTACTTC.

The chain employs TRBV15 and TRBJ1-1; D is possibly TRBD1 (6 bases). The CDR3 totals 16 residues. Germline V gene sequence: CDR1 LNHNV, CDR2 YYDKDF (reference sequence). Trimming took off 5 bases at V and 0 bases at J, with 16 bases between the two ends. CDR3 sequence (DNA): TGTGCCACCAGCCCGTCCCGAGGGGGAATGAACACTGAAGCTTTCTTT. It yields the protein CATSPSRGGMNTEAFF.